The clone carrying this T cell receptor (beta chain) was seen more than once but under ten times. Its antigen remains unidentified. This specimen comes from a study of blood T cells in healthy people across ages. Study-wide results and caveats: From one million sequenced T cells, diversity estimates were lower bounds. TCR beta diversity correlated strongly with naive T cell percentage.

The second PCR ran roughly 6 to 11 cycles with a sample-barcoded 5' primer and J-beta primers. TCRdb analysed the 5' RACE reads with MiXCR anew, one entry per CDR3 protein. The sample has about 800,000 distinct CDR3 sequences, approximately 25% seen once. V was trimmed by 0 bases and J by 2 bases, leaving 9 bases between them. This CDR3 is built from 16 residues. Germline assignment: CDR1 SGDLS and CDR2 YYNGEE. The sample was also reused in another study, on T cells of mothers and their children.

The source of this sequence is a boy aged 5-17 years in good health. Sequenced material: blood. The chain recombines TRBV9 with TRBJ2-6, with D maybe TRBD1 (5 bases). The CDR3 loop reads CASSVGGWPGANVLTF. For the CDR3, the DNA is TGTGCCAGCAGCGTAGGGGGCTGGCCTGGGGCCAACGTCCTGACTTTC.